This T cell receptor beta chain was captured by sequencing in a study of multiple sclerosis patients with progressive multifocal leukoencephalopathy (dated by TCRdb to the late 2010s). At the level of the whole study: Four to six MS patients treated with natalizumab who did not develop PML were sampled longitudinally as controls. Peripheral T and B cells were examined in MS patients who went on to develop PML (4 under natalizumab, 1 after alemtuzumab) as well as in treated patients who did not. A couple of patients on natalizumab who later developed PML were tracked over time from before therapy, through 6 and 12 months, up to PML onset. The goal of the study was to detect any JC virus-specific or public T-cell expansions that arose at the time of PML onset. What the work shows at the level of the full study, not this receptor alone: Because the cohort was small and descriptive, it remained unclear whether the findings reflect JC virus infection or general immunocompromise. TRB clones with frequency above 0.5% were observed only in PML patients, but the clones expanded at PML onset were found to be already present before and during natalizumab therapy. No common TRBV or TRBJ gene usage or preferential TRBV-TRBJ pairings were detected when PML developed. Less diverse TRB repertoires in most PML patients were suggested by lower normalized Shannon entropy, whereas values near 1 were observed in the natalizumab-treated controls. The analysis covered only peripheral blood, although cerebrospinal fluid or brain lymphocytes might be more informative for natalizumab-associated PML.

Notes on this clone: It has no known antigen specificity. Base qualities are not provided; no much larger clone lies one nucleotide away.

The V and J ends are trimmed by 3 bases and 0 bases, leaving 12 bases between them. Counted from cysteine to phenylalanine, this CDR3 has 15 amino acids. Solely the CDR3 DNA is kept, with 45 bases framed from the first base. From a lookup of the germline V gene, CDR1 and CDR2 are KGHSH and LQKENI. What this sample's time point label stands for: before natalizumab initiation. Every listed patient had earlier received interferon beta, and every PML patient was female. Blood samples for T0 were taken before the first natalizumab infusion. Ficoll-Hypaque density gradient centrifugation was used to isolate peripheral blood mononuclear cells. TRB CDR3 regions were amplified from genomic DNA with the immunoSEQ two-step multiplex PCR at survey-level depth. Each PCR was spiked with synthetic inline TR CDR3 controls spanning all V-J pairings to estimate template counts and remove amplification bias. Reads went through processing to reduce amplification and sequencing bias, and quantification was done against synthetic TR CDR3 analogs. From the authors' description of their analysis: In ImmunoSEQ Analyzer, raw data were processed so that out-of-frame sequences and CDR3s with stop codons were removed, with gene names following IMGT nomenclature. Repertoire diversity was summarized as normalized Shannon entropy, defined as 1 minus Pielou's evenness. TRB sequences were treated as identical only when sharing V gene, J gene and CDR3. Public PML clonotypes were CDR3s found in two or more PML-onset samples but not found earlier, in controls, or in public databases. CDR3 amino acid composition by position was analyzed with Skylign using the observed count method. Imported from immuneACCESS, the table was reduced by TCRdb to in-frame sequences with V and J called. These copies leave out some clones; in studies compared against another copy, an unresolved V gene accounts for under half, and the cause of the remainder is not known. The DNA was the basis for D and trimming; V, J and clone size are from that table. The sample records approximately 31,000 clones, approximately 90% of which are singletons. The ten largest clones capture about 1.5% of the sample.

This receptor chain uses TRBV18 and TRBJ2-7; the D gene remains uncertain. Sequenced input: PBMCs. This TCR was sampled from a human donor with multiple sclerosis. The CDR3 region has the sequence CASSPSDGISYEQYF. The DNA sequence reads TGTGCCAGCTCACCCTCCGACGGAATCTCCTACGAGCAGTACTTC.